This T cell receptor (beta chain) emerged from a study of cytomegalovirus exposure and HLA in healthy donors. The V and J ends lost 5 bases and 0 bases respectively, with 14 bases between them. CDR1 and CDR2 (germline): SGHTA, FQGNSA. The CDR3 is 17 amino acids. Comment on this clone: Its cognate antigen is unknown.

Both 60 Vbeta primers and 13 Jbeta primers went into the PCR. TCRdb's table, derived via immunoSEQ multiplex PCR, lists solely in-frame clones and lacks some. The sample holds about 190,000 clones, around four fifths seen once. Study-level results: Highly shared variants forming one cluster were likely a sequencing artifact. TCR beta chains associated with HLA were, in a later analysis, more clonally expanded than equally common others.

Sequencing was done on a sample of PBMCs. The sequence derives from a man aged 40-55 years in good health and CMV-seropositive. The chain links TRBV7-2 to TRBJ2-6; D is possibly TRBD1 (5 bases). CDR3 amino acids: CASSPRQPYSGANVLTF. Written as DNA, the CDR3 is TGTGCCAGCAGCCCGAGACAGCCTTACTCTGGGGCCAACGTCCTGACTTTC.